This TCR beta chain was recorded in a study of control samples from healthy donors and cancer patients (dated by TCRdb to the early 2020s). Note on this clone: The specificity of this receptor is unknown. No base quality values were provided; no much bigger clone lies one nucleotide off.

Library method: the immunoSEQ multiplex PCR assay. Sourced from immuneACCESS, this table was stored by TCRdb with only in-frame sequences that have V and J called. A share of the clones is absent; for the studies checked, an unresolved V gene accounts for under half, and the remainder has no known explanation. This sample has about 100,000 clones in its table, and roughly 92% of those were observed once. The ten top clones hold about 3% of the sample. CDR3 length: 16 amino acids, cysteine to phenylalanine. Solely the CDR3 DNA is kept, with 48 bases framed from the first base. The germline V end is reduced by 7 bases and the J end by 2 bases; junction bases left unmatched: 5. CDR1 LGHNT and CDR2 FRNRAP were looked up in the germline V gene.

The chain was built from TRBV12-5 and TRBJ2-6, and 10 bases in between align with TRBD1. The receptor was isolated from a human donor in good health. The donor label of this sample is uncertain. The sample was blood. The nucleotide sequence reads TGTGCTAGTGATCCGGGACAGGGGACTGGGGCCAACGTCCTGACTTTC. It encodes CASDPGQGTGANVLTF. Full variable domain (CDR3 extended with the reference TRBV12-5 and TRBJ2-6 proteins): DARVTQTPRHKVTEMGQEVTMRCQPILGHNTVFWYRQTMMQGLELLAYFRNRAPLDDSGMPKDRFSAEMPDATLATLKIQPSEPRDSAVYFCASDPGQGTGANVLTFGAGSRLTVL.